Listed here are 15 T cell receptor beta chains from one sample, sequenced in a study of blood T cell repertoires in COVID-19. Profiling relied on immunoSEQ multiplex PCR, and the TCRdb table lists in-frame clones only, not all of them. Of some 350,000 clones in the sample, around four fifths were seen once. The sample taken for sequencing was peripheral blood. The receptor source for this set is a man younger than 40 with active or convalescent COVID-19.

The rearrangement uses TRBV5-1 and TRBJ1-2; 8 bases fit TRBD1. CDR3 size: 18 residues. Trimming cost V 4 bases and J 4 bases; bases outside gene matches: 18. Looked up from germline, CDR1 is SGHRS and CDR2 is YFSETQ. The CDR3 DNA follows: TGCGCCAGCAGCCCGAGGGGGACAGGCCGCGTTTTGGCCTATGGCTACACCTTC. Its translation is CASSPRGTGRVLAYGYTF.

The V gene is TRBV3-1 (or the pseudogene TRBV3-2), the J gene TRBJ2-4; 9 bases match TRBD1. Looked up from germline, CDR1 is LGHDT and CDR2 is YNNKEL (reference sequence). The CDR3 is 16 residues long. V lost 4 bases and J lost 7; bases outside the gene matches: 11. As DNA, the CDR3 is TGTGCCAGCAGCCGGGGGACAGGGTCCGGTCGTAACATTCAGTACTTC. Residues: CASSRGTGSGRNIQYF.

Comments on this clone: Other DNA sequences in the sample encode the same CDR3. The rearrangement uses TRBV9 and TRBJ2-1, with a possible D match to TRBD2 (6 bases). This CDR3 spans 15 amino acids. The ends were cut back, 3 bases at V and 0 bases at J, with 10 bases in the middle. Germline-derived CDR1 and CDR2 are SGDLS and YYNGEE. CDR3: CASSGSGSSYNEQFF. In nucleotides, the CDR3 is TGTGCCAGCAGCGGTAGCGGAAGCTCCTACAATGAGCAGTTCTTC.

The J gene is TRBJ1-6, the V gene TRBV15; TRBD1 matches at 8 bases. In germline, CDR1 is LNHNV, CDR2 YYDKDF (reference sequence). The CDR3 runs to 15 residues. V was pared by 6 bases and J by 14 bases, with 15 bases of the junction left unmatched. CDR3 protein: CATRLDRGEGESLHF. In DNA, the CDR3 is TGTGCCACCAGACTCGACAGGGGCGAGGGGGAATCCCTCCACTTT.

The chain uses TRBV9 and TRBJ2-7; D not certain. The germline V gene encodes CDR1 SGDLS and CDR2 YYNGEE. The CDR3 spans 14 residues. V was trimmed by 0 bases and J by 0 bases, leaving 7 bases between them. The CDR3 bases are TGTGCCAGCAGCGTAGACCACAGCTCCTACGAGCAGTACTTC. Its protein is CASSVDHSSYEQYF. The full variable domain, completed using reference TRBV9 and TRBJ2-7, is DSGVTQTPKHLITATGQRVTLRCSPRSGDLSVYWYQQSLDQGLQFLIQYYNGEERAKGNILERFSAQQFPDLHSELNLSSLELGDSALYFCASSVDHSSYEQYFGPGTRLTVT.

This rearrangement joins TRBV5-5 to TRBJ1-2, with D uncertain. This CDR3 has 14 amino acids. Germline V gene sequence: CDR1 SGHKS, CDR2 YYEKEE (reference sequence). V shed 4 bases and J shed 2 bases, with 12 bases lying between them. CDR3 protein: CASSLRAGNYGYTF. For the CDR3, the DNA is TGTGCCAGCAGCCTGAGGGCGGGGAACTATGGCTACACCTTC. Full variable domain (outside the CDR3, taken from reference TRBV5-5 and TRBJ1-2): DAGVTQSPTHLIKTRGQQVTLRCSPISGHKSVSWYQQVLGQGPQFIFQYYEKEERGRGNFPDRFSARQFPNYSSELNVNALLLGDSALYLCASSLRAGNYGYTFGSGTRLTVV.

The chain joins TRBV13 to TRBJ1-6; 9 bases are shared with TRBD1. Germline V gives CDR1 PRHDT, CDR2 FYEKMQ (reference sequence). The CDR3 extends over 17 amino acids. V gave up 5 bases and J gave up 4 bases; unmatched junction bases: 9. Here the CDR3 reads CASSAYTGGGYNSPLHF. In DNA, the CDR3 is TGTGCCAGCAGCGCCTACACAGGGGGCGGATATAATTCACCCCTCCACTTT. Combining the CDR3 with reference TRBV13 and TRBJ1-6 gives the whole variable domain AAGVIQSPRHLIKEKRETATLKCYPIPRHDTVYWYQQGPGQDPQFLISFYEKMQSDKGSIPDRFSAQQFSDYHSELNMSSLELGDSALYFCASSAYTGGGYNSPLHFGNGTRLTVT.

This chain uses TRBV4-3 with TRBJ2-2; 7 bases match TRBD1. J was trimmed by 6 bases and V by 0 bases; bases with no gene match: 4. This CDR3 is 15 amino acids long. The germline CDR1 and CDR2 sequences are LGHNA and YSLEER. As DNA, the CDR3 is TGCGCCAGCAGCCAAGAAGGACAGGTAGCCGGGGAGCTGTTTTTT. It yields the protein CASSQEGQVAGELFF.

The chain uses TRBV7-2 and TRBJ2-3; 7 positions agree with TRBD2. V lost 3 bases and J lost 4; bases outside the gene matches: 7. The length of the CDR3 is 15 residues. Germline CDR1 SGHTA, CDR2 FQGNSA. Here the CDR3 reads CASSLSGTTSDTQYF. The CDR3 nucleotides read TGTGCCAGCAGCTTGTCGGGGACTACTTCAGATACGCAGTATTTT.

V is TRBV7-3 and J is TRBJ1-6; 9 bases are a match to TRBD1. V shed 6 bases and J 10 bases; nucleotides not matched to a gene: 7. Germline CDR1 and CDR2: SGHTA and FQGTGA. The CDR3 has 14 amino acids. CDR3 DNA sequence: TGTGCCAGCAGTTACAGGGGGCGCGGATCACCCCTCCACTTT. As protein: CASSYRGRGSPLHF. The variable domain in full, completed from reference TRBV7-3 and TRBJ1-6, reads GAGVSQTPSNKVTEKGKYVELRCDPISGHTALYWYRQSLGQGPEFLIYFQGTGAADDSGLPNDRFFAVRPEGSVSTLKIQRTERGDSAVYLCASSYRGRGSPLHFGNGTRLTVT.

The rearrangement links TRBV24-1 to TRBJ2-2, with TRBD1 identical over 8 bases. The CDR3 runs 16 residues. The V gene's germline CDR1 is KGHDR and CDR2 SFDVKD. Unmatched junction bases numbered 3, after V lost 4 bases and J lost 0 bases. The CDR3 loop is CATSDSDRANTGELFF. CDR3 DNA: TGTGCCACCAGTGACTCGGACAGGGCGAACACCGGGGAGCTGTTTTTT.

This CDR3 is CASRGANEQFF. As DNA, the CDR3 is TGTGCCAGCAGGGGGGCGAATGAGCAGTTCTTC. The chain has TRBV9 and TRBJ2-1; D is possibly TRBD1 (6 bases). CDR3 length: 11 residues. Germline V lookup: CDR1 SGDLS, CDR2 YYNGEE. V was clipped by 5 bases and J by 7 bases, with 7 bases between them. Complete variable domain (other parts from reference TRBV9 and TRBJ2-1): DSGVTQTPKHLITATGQRVTLRCSPRSGDLSVYWYQQSLDQGLQFLIQYYNGEERAKGNILERFSAQQFPDLHSELNLSSLELGDSALYFCASRGANEQFFGPGTRLTVL.

This chain uses TRBV27 with TRBJ1-6; 7 bases agree with TRBD1. This CDR3 comprises 16 residues. Germline lookup yields CDR1 MNHEY and CDR2 SMNVEV (reference sequence). V lost 5 bases and J lost 5; bases outside the gene matches: 9. The CDR3: CASSPIGTVDNSPLHF. CDR3 in DNA: TGTGCCAGCAGTCCAATCGGGACAGTCGATAATTCACCCCTCCACTTT.

The genes are TRBV12-3 or TRBV12-4 and TRBJ2-5, with 8 positions matching TRBD1. The CDR3 runs 12 residues. V was clipped by 6 bases and J by 5 bases; unmatched bases: 2. The CDR3 loop is CASSWDRETQYF. DNA of the CDR3: TGTGCCAGCAGCTGGGACAGGGAGACCCAGTACTTC.

The CDR3 protein is CASREARPTSDYTF. CDR3 sequence (DNA): TGTGCCAGCAGGGAGGCCAGACCGACGAGCGACTACACCTTC. The chain carries TRBV6-6 and TRBJ1-2; D call uncertain. Germline V gene data show CDR1 as MNHNY and CDR2 as SVGAGI (reference sequence). The CDR3 totals 14 residues. V was shortened by 6 bases and J by 10 bases, with 21 bases between the two germline ends.